These T cell receptor beta chains were read from a single sample in a study of shared T cell receptors in the human thymus. Assay used: immunoSEQ multiplex PCR; TCRdb lists only in-frame clones, some missing. There are around 730,000 clones in the sample; 80% to 90% occur only once, and more than 0.008% lies in the top ten. These sequences were also reported in another study, on human thymus T cells.

What was sequenced was thymocytes. The receptors come from a girl younger than two with a congenital heart defect. The CDR3 runs from the conserved cysteine through the conserved F or W. Fields, in order: D gene, V gene, J gene, clone size, CDR3 protein, CDR3 DNA. A D gene is named only where the DNA matches it firmly. The size entry is marked missing in some rows and otherwise reads once, few, many or a size class.

D: NA; V: TRBV6-6; J: TRBJ1-6; size: few; CDR3: CASSPRDTRNSPLHF; DNA: TGTGCCAGCAGTCCCCGGGACACGCGTAATTCACCCCTCCACTTT
D: TRBD1; V: TRBV6-1; J: TRBJ2-7; size: NA; CDR3: CASSEALAPHRQGVRLF; DNA: TGTGCCAGCAGTGAAGCGCTAGCGCCCCACCGACAGGGGGTTCGGCTCTTC
D: NA; V: TRBV15; J: TRBJ1-2; size: NA; CDR3: CATSRGVGGNYGYTF; DNA: TGTGCCACCAGCAGAGGGGTGGGGGGAAACTATGGCTACACCTTC
D: TRBD1; V: TRBV5-1; J: TRBJ1-1; size: NA; CDR3: CASSSRQGRMNTEAFF; DNA: TGCGCCAGCAGTTCCCGACAGGGGCGGATGAACACTGAAGCTTTCTTT
D: TRBD2; V: TRBV5-1; J: TRBJ2-1; size: NA; CDR3: CASSLGPGLGPHNEQFF; DNA: TGCGCCAGCAGCTTGGGTCCGGGACTAGGGCCCCACAATGAGCAGTTCTTC
D: TRBD2; V: TRBV7-9; J: TRBJ2-1; size: once; CDR3: CASSLAGGLKQFF; DNA: TGTGCCAGCAGCTTAGCGGGGGGGTTGAAGCAGTTCTTC
D: NA; V: TRBV7-6; J: TRBJ2-7; size: NA; CDR3: CASSLEVRAVSYEQYF; DNA: TGTGCCAGCAGCTTAGAGGTCAGGGCCGTGTCCTACGAGCAGTACTTC
D: NA; V: TRBV5-5; J: TRBJ2-5; size: once; CDR3: CASNLRWETQYF; DNA: TGTGCCAGCAATCTACGGTGGGAGACCCAGTACTTC
D: TRBD1; V: TRBV30; J: TRBJ1-1; size: NA; CDR3: CAWSVETGEDTEAFF; DNA: TGTGCCTGGAGTGTAGAGACAGGGGAGGATACTGAAGCTTTCTTT
D: NA; V: TRBV6-5; J: TRBJ1-1; size: few; CDR3: CASSPRGANTEAFF; DNA: TGTGCCAGCAGTCCCCGGGGGGCTAACACTGAAGCTTTCTTT
D: NA; V: TRBV6-1; J: TRBJ1-5; size: NA; CDR3: CASRKNDSLNQPQHF; DNA: TGTGCCAGCAGGAAGAACGACAGTCTCAATCAGCCCCAGCATTTT
D: TRBD1; V: TRBV19; J: TRBJ1-4; size: few; CDR3: CASRRAGGYGTNEKLFF; DNA: TGTGCCAGCCGACGGGCAGGGGGCTATGGGACTAATGAAAAACTGTTTTTT
D: TRBD2; V: TRBV28; J: TRBJ2-7; size: NA; CDR3: CASSSGTSNYEQYF; DNA: TGTGCCAGCAGTTCCGGGACTAGTAACTACGAGCAGTACTTC
D: NA; V: TRBV20-1; J: TRBJ2-4; size: NA; CDR3: CSAPDRNIQYF; DNA: TGCAGTGCCCCTGACAGGAACATTCAGTACTTC
D: NA; V: TRBV27; J: TRBJ1-3; size: NA; CDR3: CASSSFRGVGNTIYF; DNA: TGTGCCAGCAGTTCCTTCAGGGGTGTCGGAAACACCATATATTTT
D: TRBD1; V: TRBV6-1; J: TRBJ1-2; size: NA; CDR3: CASNVRRDRVSYTF; DNA: TGTGCCAGCAACGTACGAAGGGACAGGGTTTCCTACACCTTC
D: TRBD1; V: TRBV2; J: TRBJ2-2; size: NA; CDR3: CASSGDRASPNTGELFF; DNA: TGTGCCAGCAGTGGGGACAGGGCCTCCCCGAACACCGGGGAGCTGTTTTTT
D: TRBD1; V: TRBV7-7; J: TRBJ2-7; size: NA; CDR3: CASSPRSGQGAVGEQYEQYF; DNA: TGTGCCAGCAGCCCAAGGTCGGGACAGGGGGCGGTGGGGGAGCAATACGAGCAGTACTTC
D: NA; V: TRBV11-2; J: TRBJ2-3; size: NA; CDR3: CASSLAGLKPKSSTDTQYF; DNA: TGTGCCAGCAGCTTAGCCGGACTTAAGCCAAAATCTAGCACAGATACGCAGTATTTT
D: TRBD1; V: TRBV6-5; J: TRBJ1-4; size: NA; CDR3: CASSYWTGNEEKLFF; DNA: TGTGCCAGCAGTTACTGGACAGGGAACGAGGAAAAACTGTTTTTT
D: TRBD1; V: TRBV11-3; J: TRBJ1-1; size: NA; CDR3: CASSRTGVGTEAFF; DNA: TGTGCCAGCAGCCGGACAGGGGTTGGGACTGAAGCTTTCTTT
D: TRBD1; V: TRBV6-1; J: TRBJ1-1; size: NA; CDR3: CASRATGDTEAFF; DNA: TGTGCCAGCAGAGCTACAGGGGACACTGAAGCTTTCTTT
D: NA; V: TRBV4-1; J: TRBJ1-3; size: NA; CDR3: CASSQAYRQLSSGNTIYF; DNA: TGCGCCAGCAGCCAAGCTTATCGACAGCTAAGCTCTGGAAACACCATATATTTT
D: TRBD1; V: TRBV6-6; J: TRBJ1-5; size: NA; CDR3: CASSPGQGWSNQPQHF; DNA: TGTGCCAGCAGTCCCGGACAGGGGTGGAGCAATCAGCCCCAGCATTTT
D: NA; V: TRBV10-3; J: TRBJ2-7; size: NA; CDR3: CAISPGKGSYEQYF; DNA: TGTGCCATCAGCCCCGGGAAAGGAAGCTACGAGCAGTACTTC
D: TRBD1; V: TRBV6-6; J: TRBJ1-2; size: NA; CDR3: CASRTGKNYGYTF; DNA: TGTGCCAGCAGGACAGGGAAGAACTATGGCTACACCTTC
D: TRBD2; V: TRBV25-1; J: TRBJ2-3; size: NA; CDR3: CASTVAGGQLTTDTQYF; DNA: TGTGCCAGCACGGTAGCGGGGGGCCAACTTACCACAGATACGCAGTATTTT
D: NA; V: TRBV9; J: TRBJ1-1; size: NA; CDR3: CASSEVAYGTEAFF; DNA: TGTGCCAGCAGCGAGGTCGCCTACGGGACTGAAGCTTTCTTT
D: NA; V: TRBV19; J: TRBJ1-5; size: NA; CDR3: CATGPGNSNQPQHF; DNA: TGTGCCACCGGCCCGGGAAATAGCAATCAGCCCCAGCATTTT
D: NA; V: TRBV19; J: TRBJ1-2; size: NA; CDR3: CASRGNYYGYTF; DNA: TGTGCCAGTAGGGGCAATTACTATGGCTACACCTTC
D: TRBD1; V: TRBV27; J: TRBJ2-7; size: NA; CDR3: CASNGTGVGRASYEQYF; DNA: TGTGCCAGCAATGGGACAGGGGTAGGTAGGGCCTCCTACGAGCAGTACTTC
D: NA; V: TRBV25-1; J: TRBJ1-3; size: few; CDR3: CASRGPRSGNTIYF; DNA: TGTGCCAGCAGGGGGCCGCGCTCTGGAAACACCATATATTTT
D: NA; V: TRBV7-9; J: TRBJ1-6; size: NA; CDR3: CASSPDWGRYYNSPLHF; DNA: TGTGCCAGCAGCCCTGATTGGGGGCGATACTATAATTCACCCCTCCACTTT
D: NA; V: TRBV7-4; J: TRBJ2-6; size: NA; CDR3: CASSVRSSGANVLTF; DNA: TGTGCCAGCAGCGTCAGGTCGTCTGGGGCCAACGTCCTGACTTTC
D: NA; V: TRBV14; J: TRBJ1-3; size: NA; CDR3: CASSQEHYGSGNTIYF; DNA: TGTGCCAGCAGCCAAGAGCATTACGGCTCTGGAAACACCATATATTTT
D: TRBD2; V: TRBV28; J: TRBJ2-1; size: NA; CDR3: CASSLRGSGGSAAYNEQFF; DNA: TGTGCCAGCAGTCTCCGTGGTAGCGGGGGGAGTGCAGCCTACAATGAGCAGTTCTTC
D: NA; V: TRBV7-8; J: TRBJ2-3; size: NA; CDR3: CASNPRVWRIADTQYF; DNA: TGTGCCAGCAACCCCCGGGTGTGGAGAATTGCAGATACGCAGTATTTT
D: NA; V: TRBV14; J: TRBJ2-2; size: NA; CDR3: CASSPYPQRLTGELFF; DNA: TGTGCCAGCAGCCCCTACCCCCAGCGGCTTACCGGGGAGCTGTTTTTT
D: TRBD2; V: TRBV7-4; J: TRBJ2-3; size: NA; CDR3: CASSTGDYSEGTDTQYF; DNA: TGTGCCAGCAGCACTGGGGACTACTCCGAGGGAACAGATACGCAGTATTTT
D: TRBD1; V: TRBV2; J: TRBJ1-2; size: NA; CDR3: CASNRQGLGGYTF; DNA: TGTGCCAGCAATAGACAGGGCTTAGGTGGCTACACCTTC
D: NA; V: TRBV20-1; J: TRBJ1-2; size: NA; CDR3: CSAPAIYGYTF; DNA: TGCAGTGCTCCCGCTATTTATGGCTACACCTTC
D: TRBD2; V: TRBV29-1; J: TRBJ2-5; size: NA; CDR3: CSVEDLPTSGDPTYQETQYF; DNA: TGCAGCGTTGAAGATCTCCCGACTAGCGGGGATCCAACCTACCAAGAGACCCAGTACTTC
D: NA; V: TRBV5-1; J: TRBJ1-2; size: NA; CDR3: CASTQTGGRNGYTF; DNA: TGCGCCAGCACCCAGACCGGGGGGCGGAATGGCTACACCTTC
D: TRBD1; V: TRBV5-1; J: TRBJ1-2; size: NA; CDR3: CASSGQGKYGYTF; DNA: TGCGCCAGCAGCGGACAGGGAAAATATGGCTACACCTTC
D: NA; V: TRBV28; J: TRBJ2-6; size: once; CDR3: CASNNSGQRGANVLTF; DNA: TGTGCCAGCAACAACTCAGGGCAACGGGGGGCCAACGTCCTGACTTTC